This T cell receptor beta chain was sequenced for a study of blood T cell repertoires in COVID-19 (dated by TCRdb to the early 2020s). A note on the overall study: Samples from collaborators originated in the United States, Italy and Spain and spanned both the acute and convalescent phases of COVID-19. The material from the prospective study consisted of cDNA or gDNA derived from T cells, B-cell-depleted T cells, or PBMCs. Deeply sampled blood TCRbeta repertoires from subjects exposed to, actively infected with, or recovered from COVID-19 were included in the dataset. A freely available public database, intended as a resource for researchers studying the immune response to SARS-CoV-2, is where the repertoires were released. Samples came from the ongoing ImmuneRACE study (first 160 participants) plus 1,254 subjects from 6 global collaborators. A de-identified subject ID, COVID-19 status, age in years and sex were almost always included in the sample metadata. Where available, HLA class I and class II types were taken from metadata supplied by the sample provider and were not determined by assay-based typing.

The immunoSEQ Assay, a bias-controlled multiplex PCR, was used to amplify TCRbeta CDR3 regions from genomic DNA. Concerning the study's data processing: The number of nucleated cells in each sample was estimated from the amplification of reference gene primers within the assay. To quantify the absolute abundance of each unique TCRbeta CDR3 rearrangement, sequence reads were collapsed and filtered. For each sample, productive Simpson clonality was calculated as the square root of Simpson's diversity index over productive rearrangements. As stored in TCRdb, this immuneACCESS dataset retains in-frame rearrangements with V and J assigned. A fraction of the clones does not appear; measured against another copy, unresolved V genes explain less than half of the discrepancy, and the remainder lacks a known reason. V, J and clone size were drawn from that table, and D and trimming were deduced from the DNA. Recorded for this sample are roughly 700,000 clones; just under 90% of them occurred a single time. Jointly, the top ten make up about 0.26% of the sample.

Whole blood was collected in K2EDTA tubes by collaborating institutions according to the institutions' own protocols. For TCRbeta analysis, collaborators shipped samples in one of three forms: frozen whole blood, isolated PBMCs, or DNA extracted from either of those sample types. About this clone itself: Its antigen target is currently unknown. Within one base of it there is no much larger clone, and no base qualities were kept.

Results and caveats for the whole study, not just this receptor: The quantity of clinical and demographic metadata differed by source and by participant and was supplied without curation.

V lost 9 bases and J lost 7 bases; the stretch between them is 17 bases long. From the germline V gene, CDR1 is KGHDR and CDR2 is SFDVKD. From cysteine to phenylalanine, the CDR3 is 14 amino acids long. Only the CDR3 part of the read is kept: 42 bases, read in frame from the first base. In this chain, TRBV24-1 is recombined with TRBJ2-2; the D segment could be TRBD2, given 5 matching bases. The receptor was isolated from a woman aged 18-35 years with acute or convalescent COVID-19. The sample taken for sequencing was peripheral blood. The sequenced DNA is TGTGCCACCGGCAGCGAGGGCCCTCTCGGGGAGCTGTTTTTT. Translated, it reads CATGSEGPLGELFF.